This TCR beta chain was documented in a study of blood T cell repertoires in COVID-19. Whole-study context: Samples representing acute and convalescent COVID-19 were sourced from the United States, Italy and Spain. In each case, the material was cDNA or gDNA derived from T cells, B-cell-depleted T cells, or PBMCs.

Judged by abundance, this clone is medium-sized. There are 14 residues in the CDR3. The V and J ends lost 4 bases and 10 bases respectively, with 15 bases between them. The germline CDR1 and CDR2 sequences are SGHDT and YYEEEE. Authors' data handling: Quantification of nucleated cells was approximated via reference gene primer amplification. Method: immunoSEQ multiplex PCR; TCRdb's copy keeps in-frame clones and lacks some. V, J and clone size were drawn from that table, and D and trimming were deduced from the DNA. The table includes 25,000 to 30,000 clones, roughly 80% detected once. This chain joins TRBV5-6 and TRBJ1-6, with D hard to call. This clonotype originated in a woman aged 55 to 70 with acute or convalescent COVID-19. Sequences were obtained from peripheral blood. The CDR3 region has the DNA TGTGCCAGCAGCCTCCCCGAGGGCGGGTCACCCCTCCACTTT. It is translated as CASSLPEGGSPLHF.